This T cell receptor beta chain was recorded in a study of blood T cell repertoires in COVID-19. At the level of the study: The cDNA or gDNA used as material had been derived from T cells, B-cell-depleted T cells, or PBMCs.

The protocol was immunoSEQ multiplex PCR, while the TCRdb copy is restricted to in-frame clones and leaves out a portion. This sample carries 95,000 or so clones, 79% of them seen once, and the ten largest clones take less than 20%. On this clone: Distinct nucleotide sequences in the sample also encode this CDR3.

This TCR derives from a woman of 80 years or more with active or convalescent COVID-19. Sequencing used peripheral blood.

CDR3 in amino acids: CASSQGLAGAREQFF. For the CDR3, the DNA is TGCGCCAGCAGCCAGGGACTAGCGGGAGCCAGGGAGCAGTTCTTC. V is TRBV4-3 and J is TRBJ2-1, with 14 nucleotides matching TRBD2. From germline, CDR1 is LGHNA and CDR2 YSLEER. There are 15 residues in the CDR3. Trimming at V came to 3 bases and at J to 10 bases, leaving 5 bases not matched to a gene.